A selection of T cell receptor beta chains follows, all from one sample in a study of cytomegalovirus exposure and HLA in healthy donors. Clones were sequenced by immunoSEQ multiplex PCR, and TCRdb holds only the in-frame ones, with some missing. The profile shows fewer than 250,000 clones, approximately 70% of them singletons. Material for sequencing was PBMCs. The receptors were sampled from a woman in her twenties or thirties in good health and CMV-seronegative. Both conserved end residues are part of each CDR3. Clone size is not always given. Where it is, it says once, few, many or a class for expanded clones.

V gene	clone size	J gene	CDR3 protein
TRBV27	NA	TRBJ1-5	CASSRQGDQPQHF
TRBV2	few	TRBJ1-1	CASGRDMNTEAFF
TRBV9	few	TRBJ2-3	CASSVDSSGGVPDTQYF
TRBV7-7	NA	TRBJ2-2	CASSLAQNTGELFF
TRBV7-9	once	TRBJ2-6	CASPTSSGANVLTF
TRBV5-1	few	TRBJ1-3	CASSLQGGNTIYF
TRBV5-6	few	TRBJ1-6	CASSLAVGTGRNSPLHF
TRBV6-5	NA	TRBJ2-6	CASSYTYSGANVLTF
TRBV19	NA	TRBJ2-5	CASQGGLETQYF
TRBV30	NA	TRBJ1-5	CAWTDRGDQPQHF
TRBV28	once	TRBJ1-2	CASRLTGNYGYTF
TRBV7-8	NA	TRBJ1-1	CASSLGFSTEAFF
TRBV30	NA	TRBJ2-1	CAWSPSGSPATSEQFF